One sample yielded the 27 T cell receptor beta chains listed below, sequenced in a study of control samples from healthy donors and cancer patients. Libraries were prepared by immunoSEQ multiplex PCR; TCRdb keeps only in-frame clonotypes and omits some of them. The profile shows about 160,000 clones, about 94% of them singletons. The sample consisted of blood. Receptors originate from a woman aged 55-70 years in good health.

The chain uses TRBV3-1 (or the pseudogene TRBV3-2) and TRBJ1-5; D unclear. Germline values: CDR1 LGHDT, CDR2 YNNKEL (reference sequence). V was cut by 1 base and J by 3 bases, with 10 bases left in between. The CDR3 length is 15 residues. CDR3 coding DNA: TGTGCCAGCAGCCAAGGTGGCAGCGACAATCAGCCCCAGCATTTT. Translation: CASSQGGSDNQPQHF.

This sequence joins TRBV7-2 and TRBJ1-5; perhaps TRBD1 as D (6 bases). The CDR3 spans 15 residues. Trimming cost V 5 bases and J 0 bases, with 11 bases left between them. CDR1 and CDR2 from the germline V gene are SGHTA and FQGNSA. The CDR3 nucleotides are TGTGCCAGCAGCCGGACAGATCCTAGCAATCAGCCCCAGCATTTT. Amino acid sequence: CASSRTDPSNQPQHF.

Only a few counts were recorded for this clone. The chain uses TRBV5-6 and TRBJ2-5, with 8 bases lining up with TRBD2. Looked up from germline, CDR1 is SGHDT and CDR2 is YYEEEE. V lost 1 base to trimming and J lost 3 bases; unmatched junction nucleotides: 5. This CDR3 is built from 15 residues. The CDR3 bases are TGTGCCAGCAGCTTGCCGGGGGGGCGCGAAGAGACCCAGTACTTC. It encodes CASSLPGGREETQYF.

V usage is TRBV13 and J usage is TRBJ2-2; D uncertain. The ends were cut back, 5 bases at V and 4 bases at J, with 8 bases in the middle. Germline-derived CDR1 and CDR2 are PRHDT and FYEKMQ (reference sequence). The CDR3 runs to 13 residues. CDR3 region: CASSPVLTGELFF. The CDR3 region has the DNA TGTGCCAGCAGCCCCGTACTCACCGGGGAGCTGTTTTTT.

The chain carries TRBV10-2 and TRBJ1-2; D remains ambiguous. V shed 2 bases and J shed 7 bases, with 8 bases lying between them. This CDR3 contains 12 residues. Germline CDR1 and CDR2: WSHSY and SAAADI. CDR3 coding DNA: TGCGCCAGCAGTGAGGATAGGGTTGGCTACACCTTC. Residues: CASSEDRVGYTF.

The chain employs TRBV5-1 and TRBJ1-1; 8 bases fit TRBD1. CDR3 size: 14 residues. Germline CDR1 is SGHRS and CDR2 is YFSETQ. The ends lost 4 bases at V and 1 base at J; junction bases unmatched: 3. The CDR3 nucleotides are TGCGCCAGCAGCCAGGGGGCGCCGAACACTGAAGCTTTCTTT. It is translated as CASSQGAPNTEAFF.

V and J are TRBV7-2 and TRBJ1-2; TRBD1 matches 7 bases. Per the germline V gene, CDR1 is SGHTA and CDR2 is FQGNSA. The CDR3 extends over 14 amino acids. V lost 5 bases, J lost 6 bases, and 9 bases stayed unmatched. As DNA, the CDR3 is TGTGCCAGCAGCACCCGACAGGGAGGAAATGGCTACACCTTC. Its protein is CASSTRQGGNGYTF.

V usage is TRBV27 and J usage is TRBJ1-5; TRBD1 matches 9 bases. Germline-derived CDR1 and CDR2 are MNHEY and SMNVEV (reference sequence). V shed 10 bases and J 5 bases; nucleotides not matched to a gene: 12. The CDR3 is 15 amino acids. The CDR3 DNA follows: TGTGCCACCTCGCCCGGGACAGGGCCCCATCAGCCCCAGCATTTT. It specifies CATSPGTGPHQPQHF.

V gene TRBV5-1 combines with J gene TRBJ2-2; D tentatively fits TRBD1 or TRBD2 (5 bases each). Germline V CDR1 and CDR2: SGHRS, YFSETQ. CDR3 size: 15 residues. With 4 bases removed from V and 5 bases from J, the gap between germline ends came to 15 bases. The CDR3 sequence is CASSDLRGGTGELFF. The DNA of the CDR3 is TGCGCCAGCAGCGACTTGAGGGGCGGGACCGGGGAGCTGTTTTTT.

The gene calls are TRBV10-3 and TRBJ2-3, with 11 nucleotides matching TRBD2. This CDR3 has 15 residues. Germline V gene sequence: CDR1 ENHRY, CDR2 SYGVKD. The J segment lost 6 bases and the V segment lost 4 bases, leaving 6 bases of the junction unmatched. The CDR3 loop is CAISASGGPGDTQYF. The CDR3 DNA reads as TGTGCCATCAGTGCTAGCGGGGGGCCGGGGGATACGCAGTATTTT.

J is TRBJ1-2 and V is TRBV19; the match to TRBD1 covers 9 bases. CDR3 length: 16 residues. Germline V gene sequence: CDR1 LNHDA, CDR2 SQIVND (reference sequence). The V segment lost 10 bases and the J segment 4 bases; nucleotides outside the gene matches: 16. The chain's CDR3 is CAIAIADRGLGYGYTF. In DNA, the CDR3 is TGTGCCATCGCAATCGCGGACAGGGGCCTCGGCTATGGCTACACCTTC.

V is TRBV6-6 and J is TRBJ1-6; 8 bases are a match to TRBD1. V dropped 6 bases and J dropped 10; count of bases not matched to a gene: 11. Germline V gives CDR1 MNHNY, CDR2 SVGAGI (reference sequence). The CDR3 has 15 residues. The CDR3 DNA is TGTGCCAGCAGCCCCTCAAGGACAGGGAACTCACCCCTCCACTTT. Translating gives CASSPSRTGNSPLHF.

The chain recombines TRBV29-1 with TRBJ2-2; the D is unclear. With 1 base removed from V and 0 bases from J, the gap between germline ends came to 9 bases. This CDR3 spans 15 amino acids. The germline gives CDR1 SQVTM, CDR2 ANQGSEA. The CDR3: CSVEGLGTNTGELFF. In nucleotides, the CDR3 is TGCAGCGTTGAAGGTTTGGGAACGAACACCGGGGAGCTGTTTTTT.

V usage is TRBV6-5 and J usage is TRBJ2-5; either TRBD1 or TRBD2 may supply D (5 bases each). The CDR3 has 15 residues. Germline V gene sequence: CDR1 MNHEY, CDR2 SVGAGI. With 0 bases removed from V and 3 bases from J, the gap between germline ends came to 11 bases. CDR3 sequence: CASSYSGQREETQYF. The CDR3 DNA reads as TGTGCCAGCAGTTACTCGGGGCAGAGGGAAGAGACCCAGTACTTC.

This clone was seen at least ten times. The V and J genes are TRBV30 and TRBJ2-7; D not resolved. Per germline, CDR1 GTSNPN and CDR2 SVGIG (reference sequence). V dropped 2 bases and J dropped 4 bases, with 12 bases sitting between them. This CDR3 region has 13 residues. As DNA, the CDR3 is TGTGCCTGGAGTCATGGACGGGTTTACGAGCAGTACTTC. Amino acids: CAWSHGRVYEQYF.

This clone was counted a single time. The chain employs TRBV3-1 (or the pseudogene TRBV3-2) and TRBJ2-7; D is possibly TRBD2 (6 bases). The CDR3 extends over 19 amino acids. Germline V gene lookup returns CDR1 LGHDT and CDR2 YNNKEL (reference sequence). Trimming pared 2 bases from V and 2 bases from J, leaving 25 bases between. CDR3 bases: TGTGCCAGCAGCCAATCCAATCCGATAGGACTAAGACGAGCCTACGAGCAGTACTTC. It is translated as CASSQSNPIGLRRAYEQYF.

Concerning this clone: Other DNA sequences from this sample encode an identical CDR3 as well. The chain is built from TRBV19 and TRBJ1-5; possible D gene TRBD1, 6 bases. CDR1 is LNHDA and CDR2 is SQIVND in the germline V gene (reference sequence). The CDR3 length is 14 residues. Trimming cost V 3 bases and J 2 bases, with 8 bases left between them. CDR3 in amino acids: CASSIRQGNQPQHF. Written as DNA, the CDR3 is TGTGCCAGTAGTATTCGACAGGGCAATCAGCCCCAGCATTTT.

J is TRBJ1-4 and V is TRBV20-1; the D gene is possibly TRBD1 (5 bases). Trimming took 3 bases from V and 4 from J, leaving 12 bases between them. The CDR3 runs 14 residues. Looked up from germline, CDR1 is DFQATT and CDR2 is SNEGSKA (reference sequence). DNA of the CDR3: TGCAGTGCTAGTGGGGGGTCGGGTAATGAAAAACTGTTTTTT. This gives the protein CSASGGSGNEKLFF.

This rearrangement joins TRBV21-1 to TRBJ2-1; no DNA check was done on the table's D call, TRBD2. TRBV21-1 counts as a pseudogene. CDR3 length equals 22 residues. The CDR3 DNA follows: TGTGCCAGCAGCAAAGCTCGAGAAAAACTAGCGGGGACAAAATCCGGTGGCAATGAGCAGTTCTTC. Its protein product is CASSKAREKLAGTKSGGNEQFF.

The rearrangement links TRBV19 to TRBJ1-2, with D uncertain. Germline V gives CDR1 LNHDA, CDR2 SQIVND (reference sequence). The CDR3 runs to 14 residues. Trimming stripped 4 bases from V and 5 bases from J, with 14 bases between. The CDR3 spells CASSRAPRRYGYTF. CDR3 bases: TGTGCCAGTAGTAGGGCCCCCAGGCGGTATGGCTACACCTTC.

The chain has TRBV18 and TRBJ1-2; TRBD1 matches at 9 bases. There are 15 residues in the CDR3. Germline CDR1 is KGHSH and CDR2 is LQKENI. V shed 3 bases and J 1 base; nucleotides not matched to a gene: 3. In DNA form, the CDR3 reads TGTGCCAGCTCACCGAGGACAGGGGTTAACTATGGCTACACCTTC. The encoded protein is CASSPRTGVNYGYTF.

The V call is TRBV7-3, the J call TRBJ2-7; D remains ambiguous. This CDR3 has 13 residues. V gave up 1 base and J gave up 6 bases, with 10 bases separating them. Germline loops: CDR1 SGHTA, CDR2 FQGTGA. The CDR3 is CASSLIIYGEQYF. The CDR3 DNA reads as TGTGCCAGCAGCTTAATCATCTATGGCGAGCAGTACTTC.

The chain joins TRBV5-1 to TRBJ2-5; 7 bases are shared with TRBD2. Germline values: CDR1 SGHRS, CDR2 YFSETQ. The trim removed 4 bases at V and 3 bases at J, leaving 9 bases unmatched. This CDR3 spans 15 amino acids. In DNA, the CDR3 is TGCGCCAGCAGCCCGGGGGGACGCGGAGAAGAGACCCAGTACTTC. Translating it yields CASSPGGRGEETQYF.

This clone was detected only once. CDR3 coding DNA: TGTGCCAGCAAGGGACAGGGGTTGCACGAGCAGTACTTC. It specifies CASKGQGLHEQYF. The chain joins TRBV27 to TRBJ2-7; the match to TRBD1 covers 10 bases. This CDR3 is built from 13 residues. Germline CDR1 MNHEY, CDR2 SMNVEV (reference sequence). V lost 7 bases and J lost 5; bases outside the gene matches: 5.

The V and J genes are TRBV4-2 and TRBJ2-7, with 9 bases fitting TRBD2. V lost 1 base to trimming and J lost 3 bases; unmatched junction nucleotides: 13. The germline V gene has CDR1 LGHNA and CDR2 YNFKEQ. The CDR3 covers 18 residues. The CDR3: CASSQVSFFGTSIYEQYF. CDR3 in DNA: TGTGCCAGCAGCCAAGTATCATTTTTTGGGACTAGCATCTACGAGCAGTACTTC.

The chain carries TRBV6-1 and TRBJ1-3, with 7 nucleotides matching TRBD1. The CDR3 consists of 16 residues. Trimming removed 4 bases from V and 3 bases from J; junction bases left unmatched: 9. Germline assignment: CDR1 MNHNS and CDR2 SASEGT. As DNA, the CDR3 is TGTGCCAGCAGTGTTACAGGGGTAGTTGATGGAAACACCATATATTTT. Translating it yields CASSVTGVVDGNTIYF.

The chain has TRBV5-8 and TRBJ2-7; tentative D call: TRBD1 (6 bases). V was shortened by 0 bases and J by 2 bases, with 9 bases between the two germline ends. The CDR3 extends over 14 amino acids. CDR1 and CDR2 from the germline V gene are SGHTS and YDEGEE. The CDR3 DNA reads as TGTGCCAGCAGCTTGGGGACAGTGACCTACGAGCAGTACTTC. The encoded protein is CASSLGTVTYEQYF.